These 14 T cell receptor beta chains came from one sample sequenced in a study of cytomegalovirus exposure and HLA in healthy donors. Primers included in the PCR were 60 Vbeta and 13 Jbeta primers. Clones were read by immunoSEQ multiplex PCR, and TCRdb kept only the in-frame ones, dropping some. The sample has about 130,000 clones; the top ten hold about 2.2%. The sequenced material came from PBMCs. The receptors originated from a man in his forties in good health and CMV-seronegative.

The genes are TRBV7-6 and TRBJ2-7; 8 bases align to TRBD1. Looked up from germline, CDR1 is SGHVS and CDR2 is FNYEAQ. This CDR3 has 15 amino acids. J was trimmed by 6 bases and V by 5 bases; bases with no gene match: 12. The CDR3 DNA reads TGTGCCAGCAGCAACCGCACAGGGGGTCCTCTCGAGCAGTACTTC. Protein product: CASSNRTGGPLEQYF.

CDR3 DNA sequence: TGCAGCGTTGGGACAGGGATCAATCAGCCCCAGCATTTT. As protein: CSVGTGINQPQHF. The chain combines TRBV29-1 with TRBJ1-5; 8 bases line up with TRBD1. With V trimmed by 4 bases and J by 3 bases, 2 bases remained unmatched. CDR1 and CDR2 from the germline V gene are SQVTM and ANQGSEA. CDR3 length: 13 amino acids.

The chain employs TRBV7-7 and TRBJ2-3, with D hard to call. This CDR3 has 11 residues. Germline V gene lookup returns CDR1 SSHAT and CDR2 FNYEAQ (reference sequence). Here the CDR3 reads CATRTGDTQYF. The CDR3 DNA is TGTGCTACCAGAACGGGAGATACGCAGTATTTT.

The J gene is TRBJ2-2, the V gene TRBV5-1, with 8 bases that match TRBD1. The CDR3 length is 15 residues. The trim removed 7 bases at V and 2 bases at J, leaving 7 bases unmatched. Germline V gene data show CDR1 as SGHRS and CDR2 as YFSETQ. In nucleotides, the CDR3 is TGCGCCAGCGGACAGGGACAGACAAACACCGGGGAGCTGTTTTTT. Its protein is CASGQGQTNTGELFF. The full variable domain, in which reference TRBV5-1 and TRBJ2-2 provide the parts outside the CDR3, is KAGVTQTPRYLIKTRGQQVTLSCSPISGHRSVSWYQQTPGQGLQFLFEYFSETQRNKGNFPGRFSGRQFSNSRSEMNVSTLELGDSALYLCASGQGQTNTGELFFGEGSRLTVL.

The chain couples TRBV5-6 to TRBJ2-5; tentative D call: TRBD2 (6 bases). V lost 5 bases, J lost 6 bases, and 8 bases lay in between. This CDR3 contains 11 residues. Germline CDR1 and CDR2: SGHDT and YYEEEE. The CDR3 loop is CASRRGQTQYF. The CDR3 nucleotides read TGTGCCAGCAGGCGGGGTCAGACCCAGTACTTC.

On this clone: This sample also contains other DNA sequences that code for the same CDR3. J is TRBJ2-7 and V is TRBV11-1; D call uncertain. V was cut by 3 bases and J by 6 bases, with 12 bases left in between. This CDR3 spans 13 amino acids. Per the germline V gene, CDR1 is SGHAT and CDR2 is FQDESV (reference sequence). CDR3 DNA: TGTGCCAGCAGCTTGGAGTCTTGGAGCGAGCAGTACTTC. Protein: CASSLESWSEQYF.

This sequence joins TRBV6-1 and TRBJ2-3; possibly TRBD1 for D (5 bases). V gave up 4 bases and J gave up 4 bases, with 15 bases separating them. Germline CDR1 MNHNS, CDR2 SASEGT. The length of the CDR3 is 15 residues. The CDR3 spells CASSGRQLLADTQYF. The DNA for the CDR3 is TGTGCCAGCAGTGGTAGACAGTTGCTGGCAGATACGCAGTATTTT.

V usage is TRBV5-6 and J usage is TRBJ1-4; D may be TRBD1 (6 bases). The V and J ends lost 4 bases and 8 bases respectively, with 15 bases between them. From germline, CDR1 is SGHDT and CDR2 YYEEEE. The CDR3 covers 14 residues. Written as DNA, the CDR3 is TGTGCCAGCAGCCTCGGAACAGGGAGAGAAAAACTGTTTTTT. It yields the protein CASSLGTGREKLFF.

V usage is TRBV5-5 and J usage is TRBJ1-4; a possible D gene is TRBD1 (6 bases). Germline CDR1 is SGHKS and CDR2 is YYEKEE (reference sequence). Trimming pared 4 bases from V and 4 bases from J, leaving 11 bases between. The CDR3 sequence is 14 residues long. The CDR3 loop reads CASSPQGVNEKLFF. CDR3 DNA: TGTGCCAGCAGCCCACAGGGAGTTAATGAAAAACTGTTTTTT.

The J gene is TRBJ1-1, the V gene TRBV28; TRBD1 might be the D (6 bases). The V and J ends lost 4 bases and 4 bases respectively, with 19 bases between them. The CDR3 totals 16 residues. CDR1 is MDHEN, CDR2 SYDVKM, per germline. CDR3 DNA sequence: TGTGCCAGCAGTTCACCGGGACAAATAGGGGGCACTGAAGCTTTCTTT. Translating it yields CASSSPGQIGGTEAFF.

The chain combines TRBV5-1 with TRBJ2-7; D may be TRBD1 (6 bases). V lost 6 bases and J lost 0, with 16 bases in between. Germline lookup yields CDR1 SGHRS and CDR2 YFSETQ. The CDR3 length is 15 residues. CDR3 in amino acids: CASTDGTGPSYEQYF. CDR3 DNA sequence: TGCGCCAGCACAGACGGAACAGGGCCCTCCTACGAGCAGTACTTC.

The chain recombines TRBV11-2 with TRBJ2-7, with 7 bases lining up with TRBD2. This CDR3 is built from 13 residues. Per the germline V gene, CDR1 is SGHAT and CDR2 is FQNNGV. V gave up 4 bases and J gave up 4 bases; unmatched junction bases: 4. This CDR3 is CASSWDYLYEQYF. For the CDR3, the DNA is TGTGCCAGCAGCTGGGACTACCTTTACGAGCAGTACTTC.

In nucleotides, the CDR3 is TGTGCCAGCAGCCAACAAGGGGTGGAGACCCAGTACTTC. It is translated as CASSQQGVETQYF. The chain is built from TRBV6-5 and TRBJ2-5, with a weak D call TRBD1 (5 bases). This CDR3 has 13 amino acids. V was clipped by 6 bases and J by 5 bases, with 13 bases between them. Germline V lookup: CDR1 MNHEY, CDR2 SVGAGI.

The CDR3 sequence: CASSEGDYRTQYF. The CDR3 DNA reads TGCGCCAGCAGTGAGGGAGACTACCGAACGCAGTATTTT. The rearrangement links TRBV10-1 to TRBJ2-3, with D tentatively TRBD2 (5 bases). Germline V gene data show CDR1 as WNHNN and CDR2 as SYGVQD (reference sequence). The CDR3 is 13 residues long. The germline V and J ends were trimmed by 2 bases and 9 bases, with 12 bases remaining between them.